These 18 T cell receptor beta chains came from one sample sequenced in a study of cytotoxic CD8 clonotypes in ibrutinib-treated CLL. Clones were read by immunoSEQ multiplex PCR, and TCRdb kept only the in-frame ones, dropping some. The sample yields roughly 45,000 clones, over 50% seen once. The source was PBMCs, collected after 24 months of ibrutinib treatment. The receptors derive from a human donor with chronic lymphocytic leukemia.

CDR3 amino acids: CAWSVGTSGSYEQYF. CDR3 bases: TGTGCCTGGAGTGTAGGGACTAGCGGGTCCTACGAGCAGTACTTC. The V gene is TRBV30, the J gene TRBJ2-7, with 12 bases aligning to TRBD2. V lost 0 bases to trimming and J lost 1 base; unmatched junction nucleotides: 1. The CDR3 sequence is 15 residues long. CDR1 is GTSNPN, CDR2 SVGIG, per germline (reference sequence).

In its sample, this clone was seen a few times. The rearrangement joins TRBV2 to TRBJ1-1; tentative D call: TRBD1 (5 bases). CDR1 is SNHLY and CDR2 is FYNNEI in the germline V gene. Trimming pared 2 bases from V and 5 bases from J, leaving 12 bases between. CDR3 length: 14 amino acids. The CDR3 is CASSEQGGFTEAFF. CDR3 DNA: TGTGCCAGCAGTGAACAGGGAGGGTTTACTGAAGCTTTCTTT.

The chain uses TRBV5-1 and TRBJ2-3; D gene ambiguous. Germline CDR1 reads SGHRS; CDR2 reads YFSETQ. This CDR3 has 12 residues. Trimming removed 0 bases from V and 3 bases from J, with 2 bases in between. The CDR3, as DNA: TGCGCCAGCAGCTTGGAAACAGATACGCAGTATTTT. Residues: CASSLETDTQYF.

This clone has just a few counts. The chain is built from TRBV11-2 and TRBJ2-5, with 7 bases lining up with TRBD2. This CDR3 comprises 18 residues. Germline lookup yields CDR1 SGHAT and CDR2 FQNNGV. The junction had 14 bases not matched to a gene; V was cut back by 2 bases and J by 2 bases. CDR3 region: CASSLLTSGIARQETQYF. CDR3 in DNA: TGTGCCAGCAGCTTATTGACCAGCGGGATCGCCAGACAAGAGACCCAGTACTTC.

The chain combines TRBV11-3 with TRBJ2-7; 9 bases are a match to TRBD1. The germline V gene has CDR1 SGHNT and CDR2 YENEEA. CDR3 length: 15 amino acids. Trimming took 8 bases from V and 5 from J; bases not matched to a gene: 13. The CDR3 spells CASARTGTGLDEQYF. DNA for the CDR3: TGTGCCAGCGCGCGAACCGGGACAGGGCTGGACGAGCAGTACTTC.

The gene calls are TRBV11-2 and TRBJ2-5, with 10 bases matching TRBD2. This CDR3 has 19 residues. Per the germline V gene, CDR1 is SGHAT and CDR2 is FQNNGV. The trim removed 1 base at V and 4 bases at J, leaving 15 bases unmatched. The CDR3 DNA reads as TGTGCCAGCAGCTTAGGAGTCTCTAGCGGGAGTTACGGGGGAGAGACCCAGTACTTC. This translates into CASSLGVSSGSYGGETQYF.

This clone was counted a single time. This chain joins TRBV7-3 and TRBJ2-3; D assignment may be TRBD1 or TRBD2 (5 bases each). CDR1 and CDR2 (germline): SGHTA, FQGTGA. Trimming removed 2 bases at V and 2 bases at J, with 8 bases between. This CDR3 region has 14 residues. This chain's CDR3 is CASSLEGLTDTQYF. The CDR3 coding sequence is TGTGCCAGCAGCTTAGAGGGGCTCACAGATACGCAGTATTTT.

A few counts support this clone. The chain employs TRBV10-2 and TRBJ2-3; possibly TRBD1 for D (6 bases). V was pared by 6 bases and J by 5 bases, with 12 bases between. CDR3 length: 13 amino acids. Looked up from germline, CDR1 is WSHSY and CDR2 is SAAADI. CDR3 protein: CASRTGLGDTQYF. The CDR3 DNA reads TGCGCCAGCAGAACAGGGCTTGGAGATACGCAGTATTTT.

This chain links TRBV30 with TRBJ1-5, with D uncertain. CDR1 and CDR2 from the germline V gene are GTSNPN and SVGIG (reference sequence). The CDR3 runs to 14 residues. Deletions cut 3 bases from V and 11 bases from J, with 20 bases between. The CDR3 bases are TGTGCCTGGAGCGCTGGGATATACGGCGCGGCCCAGCATTTT. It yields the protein CAWSAGIYGAAQHF.

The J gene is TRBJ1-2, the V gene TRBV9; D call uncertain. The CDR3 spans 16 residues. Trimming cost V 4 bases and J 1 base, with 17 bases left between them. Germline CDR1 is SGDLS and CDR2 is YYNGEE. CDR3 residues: CASSPATGALNYGYTF. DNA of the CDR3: TGTGCCAGCAGCCCGGCGACTGGAGCCCTTAACTATGGCTACACCTTC.

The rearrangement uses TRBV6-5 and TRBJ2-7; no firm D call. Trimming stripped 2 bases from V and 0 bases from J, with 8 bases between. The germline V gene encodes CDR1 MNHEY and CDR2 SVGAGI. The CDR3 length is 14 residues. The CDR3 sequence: CASSYTGSSYEQYF. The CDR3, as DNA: TGTGCCAGCAGTTACACGGGCAGCTCCTACGAGCAGTACTTC.

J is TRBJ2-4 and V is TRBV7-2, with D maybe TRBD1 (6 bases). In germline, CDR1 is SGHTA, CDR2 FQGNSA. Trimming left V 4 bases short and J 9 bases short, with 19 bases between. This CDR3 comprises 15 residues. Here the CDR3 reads CASSSSSTGFGIQYF. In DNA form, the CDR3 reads TGTGCCAGCAGCTCGAGTTCAACAGGGTTTGGCATTCAGTACTTC.

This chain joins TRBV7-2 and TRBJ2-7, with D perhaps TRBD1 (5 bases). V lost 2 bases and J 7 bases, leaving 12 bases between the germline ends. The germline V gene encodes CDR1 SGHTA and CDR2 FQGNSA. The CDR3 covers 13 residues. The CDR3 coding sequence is TGTGCCAGCAGCTTATTCGACCAGGGAGAGCAGTACTTC. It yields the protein CASSLFDQGEQYF.

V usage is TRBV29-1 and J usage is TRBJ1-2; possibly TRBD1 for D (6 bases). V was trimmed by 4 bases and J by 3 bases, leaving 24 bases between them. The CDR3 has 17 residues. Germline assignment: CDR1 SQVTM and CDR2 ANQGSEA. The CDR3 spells CSVGSVGGRLWDYGYTF. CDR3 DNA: TGCAGCGTTGGGTCCGTCGGGGGGCGTCTTTGGGACTATGGCTACACCTTC.

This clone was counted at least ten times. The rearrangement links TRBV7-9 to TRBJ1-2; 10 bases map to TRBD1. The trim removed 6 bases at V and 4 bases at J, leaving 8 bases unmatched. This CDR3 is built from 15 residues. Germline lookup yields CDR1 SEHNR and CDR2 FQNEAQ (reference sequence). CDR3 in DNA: TGTGCCAGCAGTCGTCCGGGACAGGGGCCCTATGGCTACACCTTC. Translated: CASSRPGQGPYGYTF.

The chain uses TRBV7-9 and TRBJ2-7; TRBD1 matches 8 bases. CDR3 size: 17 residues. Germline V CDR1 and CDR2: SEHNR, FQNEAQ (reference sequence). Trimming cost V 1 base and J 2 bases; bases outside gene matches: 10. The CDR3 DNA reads TGTGCCAGCAGCTTAGTCCCGCGGACAGGGCCAACCTACGAGCAGTACTTC. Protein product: CASSLVPRTGPTYEQYF. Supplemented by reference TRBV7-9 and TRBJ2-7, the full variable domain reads DTGVSQNPRHKITKRGQNVTFRCDPISEHNRLYWYRQTLGQGPEFLTYFQNEAQLEKSRLLSDRFSAERPKGSFSTLEIQRTEQGDSAMYLCASSLVPRTGPTYEQYFGPGTRLTVT.

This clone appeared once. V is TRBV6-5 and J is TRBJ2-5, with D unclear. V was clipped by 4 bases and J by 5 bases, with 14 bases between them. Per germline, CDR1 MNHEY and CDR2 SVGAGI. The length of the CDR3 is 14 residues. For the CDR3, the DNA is TGTGCCAGCAGTTCTATCAAAACAAGGGAGACCCAGTACTTC. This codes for CASSSIKTRETQYF.

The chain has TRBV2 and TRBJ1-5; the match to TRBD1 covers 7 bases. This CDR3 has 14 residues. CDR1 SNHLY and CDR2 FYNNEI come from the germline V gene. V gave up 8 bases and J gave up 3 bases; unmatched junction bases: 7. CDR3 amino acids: CASCPTGINQPQHF. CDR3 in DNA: TGTGCCAGCTGCCCGACAGGGATCAATCAGCCCCAGCATTTT.